The 10 T cell receptor beta chains reported below all come from one sample, sequenced in a study of CD8+ T cells in alopecia areata. Isolated RNA was reverse transcribed into cDNA used as the sequencing template. Here immunoSEQ multiplex PCR was the method, and the copy in TCRdb shows in-frame clones only, minus some. This table holds approximately 130,000 clones, around 50% found once. Source material: NKG2D-low CD8+ T cells sorted from blood. Receptor source: a human donor with alopecia areata.

The CDR3 coding sequence is TGTGCCTGGAGTGTACGGCAGGGACACACCTTC. It codes for CAWSVRQGHTF. V is TRBV30 and J is TRBJ1-2; a possible D gene is TRBD1 (5 bases). Germline assignment: CDR1 GTSNPN and CDR2 SVGIG (reference sequence). CDR3 size: 11 residues. Trimming removed 0 bases from V and 12 bases from J, with 11 bases in between. The full variable domain, completed using reference TRBV30 and TRBJ1-2, is SQTIHQWPATLVQPVGSPLSLECTVEGTSNPNLYWYRQAAGRGLQLLFYSVGIGQISSEVPQNLSASRPQDRQFILSSKKLLLSDSGFYLCAWSVRQGHTFGSGTRLTVV.

This clone was observed a handful of times. The chain combines TRBV29-1 with TRBJ2-1; D remains ambiguous. This CDR3 has 14 residues. Looked up from germline, CDR1 is SQVTM and CDR2 is ANQGSEA. V shed 7 bases and J shed 4 bases, with 17 bases lying between them. CDR3 in amino acids: CSALPSGVYNEQFF. CDR3 DNA sequence: TGCAGCGCCCTCCCCAGTGGTGTTTACAATGAGCAGTTCTTC.

This clone was detected only a few times. This sequence joins TRBV28 and TRBJ2-3; D is unclear. This CDR3 is built from 13 residues. Trimming removed 5 bases from V and 10 bases from J, with 16 bases in between. Germline V gives CDR1 MDHEN, CDR2 SYDVKM. The CDR3 here is CASSQDRIPSQYF. In DNA form, the CDR3 reads TGTGCCAGCAGTCAAGACCGAATTCCTTCGCAGTATTTT.

The V call is TRBV14, the J call TRBJ2-7; D not resolved. Germline CDR1 is SGHDN and CDR2 is FVKESK. There are 14 residues in the CDR3. Trimming shortened V by 4 bases and J by 0 bases, and 10 bases separated the two germline ends. As DNA, the CDR3 is TGTGCCAGCAGCCGGTATAAGTTCTCCTACGAGCAGTACTTC. Its protein product is CASSRYKFSYEQYF.

The chain recombines TRBV29-1 with TRBJ2-3; a possible D gene is TRBD2 (5 bases). Germline CDR1 SQVTM, CDR2 ANQGSEA. V was trimmed by 4 bases and J by 0 bases, leaving 26 bases between them. The length of the CDR3 is 19 residues. CDR3 residues: CSVVPPSAVVSRSTDTQYF. The CDR3 bases are TGCAGCGTTGTTCCCCCCTCAGCGGTTGTTAGCAGAAGCACAGATACGCAGTATTTT.

V and J are TRBV11-2 and TRBJ2-1, with a possible D match to TRBD1 (6 bases). The CDR3 covers 12 residues. Per the germline V gene, CDR1 is SGHAT and CDR2 is FQNNGV. Trimming took 5 bases from V and 7 from J, leaving 9 bases between them. The CDR3 nucleotides read TGTGCCAGCAGCGCACAGGGAAATGAGCAGTTCTTC. Protein sequence: CASSAQGNEQFF.

The rearrangement links TRBV29-1 to TRBJ2-1; 7 bases line up with TRBD1. The CDR3 spans 15 residues. Germline V gene sequence: CDR1 SQVTM, CDR2 ANQGSEA. J lost 3 bases, V lost 1 base, and 6 bases had no gene match. CDR3 coding DNA: TGCAGCGTTGAAGGGGTGGCAGGGGGCTACAATGAGCAGTTCTTC. Its protein is CSVEGVAGGYNEQFF.

The table lists this clone with a few counts. V is TRBV25-1 and J is TRBJ2-3; 9 nucleotides align to TRBD2. Trimming at V came to 1 base and at J to 5 bases, leaving 4 bases not matched to a gene. Germline assignment: CDR1 MGHDK and CDR2 SYGVNS. The CDR3 sequence is 15 residues long. The CDR3 loop is CASSEFAGGKDTQYF. In DNA, the CDR3 is TGTGCCAGCAGTGAATTCGCGGGAGGGAAAGATACGCAGTATTTT.

The rearrangement joins TRBV27 to TRBJ1-2; 7 nucleotides align to TRBD1. Trimming cost V 8 bases and J 3 bases; bases outside gene matches: 9. Germline CDR1 is MNHEY and CDR2 is SMNVEV (reference sequence). The CDR3 spans 14 residues. CDR3 in amino acids: CASSPTGDYYGYTF. The CDR3 DNA is TGTGCCAGCTCTCCAACAGGGGATTACTATGGCTACACCTTC.

CDR3 loop: CASSTTGSGANVLTF. DNA for the CDR3: TGTGCCAGCAGTACAACAGGGTCGGGGGCCAACGTCCTGACTTTC. The J gene is TRBJ2-6, the V gene TRBV2; perhaps TRBD1 as D (6 bases). The germline CDR1 and CDR2 sequences are SNHLY and FYNNEI. CDR3 length equals 15 residues. Trimming stripped 5 bases from V and 4 bases from J, with 12 bases between.